The 6 T cell receptor beta chains below come from one sample, sequenced in a study of blood T cell repertoires in COVID-19. Sequencing was performed with immunoSEQ multiplex PCR; in TCRdb, only in-frame clones are kept and a portion is missing. The repertoire holds approximately 17,000 clones, with more than 70% as singletons. Sequenced input: PBMCs or T cells enriched from blood (not recorded which). The receptor set was obtained from a woman in her thirties who had recovered from COVID-19.

Only one count was recorded for this clone. The chain is built from TRBV4-3 and TRBJ1-2; D unclear. There are 18 residues in the CDR3. V was cut by 0 bases and J by 7 bases, with 24 bases left in between. Per germline, CDR1 LGHNA and CDR2 YSLEER. The CDR3 loop reads CASSQDQSGSPAQSGYTF. The CDR3 bases are TGCGCCAGCAGCCAAGATCAGTCGGGGAGTCCCGCGCAATCTGGCTACACCTTC.

The V call is TRBV13, the J call TRBJ2-7; the D is unclear. The CDR3 covers 13 residues. The V end lost 0 bases, the J end lost 0 bases, and 3 bases lay between the germline ends. Germline values: CDR1 PRHDT, CDR2 FYEKMQ (reference sequence). The CDR3 here is CASSLGSSYEQYF. DNA of the CDR3: TGTGCCAGCAGCTTAGGGAGCTCCTACGAGCAGTACTTC.

The chain couples TRBV6-4 to TRBJ2-3, with TRBD1 matching over 7 bases. Unmatched junction bases numbered 7, after V lost 4 bases and J lost 0 bases. CDR1 and CDR2 (germline): MRHNA, SNTAGT. This CDR3 is 16 amino acids long. Here the CDR3 reads CASSAAGTASTDTQYF. DNA of the CDR3: TGTGCCAGCAGTGCCGCCGGGACAGCTAGCACAGATACGCAGTATTTT.

This clone was counted only a few times. The chain joins TRBV7-3 to TRBJ2-2; 7 nucleotides line up with TRBD2. The trim removed 5 bases at V and 2 bases at J, leaving 8 bases unmatched. CDR1 and CDR2 from the germline V gene are SGHTA and FQGTGA. The CDR3 spans 16 residues. In nucleotides, the CDR3 is TGTGCCAGCAGCCATCGGGACTACCGAAACACCGGGGAGCTGTTTTTT. It yields the protein CASSHRDYRNTGELFF.

The chain links TRBV6-2 or TRBV6-3 to TRBJ2-4; a possible D gene is TRBD1 (5 bases). V was shortened by 2 bases and J by 0 bases, with 11 bases between the two germline ends. Germline values: CDR1 MNHEY, CDR2 SVGEGT. The CDR3 loop spans 16 amino acids. This CDR3 is CASSYVQGIAKNIQYF. Here the CDR3 DNA reads TGTGCCAGCAGTTACGTGCAGGGCATAGCCAAAAACATTCAGTACTTC.

The chain combines TRBV9 with TRBJ1-6; 8 bases agree with TRBD1. CDR3 length: 17 residues. V lost 0 bases, J lost 4 bases, and 6 bases stayed unmatched. Germline CDR1 is SGDLS and CDR2 is YYNGEE. The CDR3 loop is CASSVATGTGYNSPLHF. The CDR3 DNA follows: TGTGCCAGCAGCGTAGCTACGGGGACAGGATATAATTCACCCCTCCACTTT.